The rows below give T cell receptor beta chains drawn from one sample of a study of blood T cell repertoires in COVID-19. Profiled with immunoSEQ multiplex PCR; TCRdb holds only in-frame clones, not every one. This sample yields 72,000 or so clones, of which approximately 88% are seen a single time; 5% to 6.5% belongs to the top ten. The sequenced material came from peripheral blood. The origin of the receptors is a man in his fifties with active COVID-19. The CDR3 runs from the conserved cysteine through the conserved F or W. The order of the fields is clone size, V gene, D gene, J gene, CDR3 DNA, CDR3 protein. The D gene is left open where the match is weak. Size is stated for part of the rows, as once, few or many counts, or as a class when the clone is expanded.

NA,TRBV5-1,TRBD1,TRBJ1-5,TGCGCCAGCAGCTTGGAAGGGACAGCTAATCAGCCCCAGCATTTT,CASSLEGTANQPQHF
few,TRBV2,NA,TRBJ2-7,TGTGCCAGCAGTTATAGCCAGGGGACGGGGTACGAGCAGTACTTC,CASSYSQGTGYEQYF
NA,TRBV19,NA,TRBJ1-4,TGTGCCAGCAAGTCAGGGTTTGGTGAAAAACTGTTTTTT,CASKSGFGEKLFF
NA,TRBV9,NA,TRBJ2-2,TGTGCCAGCAGCGTAGATGGACTGGGGGAGCTGTTTTTT,CASSVDGLGELFF
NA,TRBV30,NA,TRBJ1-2,TGTGCCTGGACAGGGCAGATCTATGGCTACACCTTC,CAWTGQIYGYTF
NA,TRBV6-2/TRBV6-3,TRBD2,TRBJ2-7,TGTGCCAGCAGCCCACGGGGGGTCCGCGGCTACGAGCAGTACTTC,CASSPRGVRGYEQYF
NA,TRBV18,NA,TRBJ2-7,TGTGCCAGCTCACCAGGACAGATTCGAGGGCAGTACTTC,CASSPGQIRGQYF
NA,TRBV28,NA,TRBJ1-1,TGTGCCAGCAGTCCCAAAGGGAGGGTGAACACTGAAGCTTTCTTT,CASSPKGRVNTEAFF
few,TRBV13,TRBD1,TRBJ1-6,TGTGCCAGCAGCCTCGGGACAGGGGGATTCGGATCACCCCTCCACTTT,CASSLGTGGFGSPLHF
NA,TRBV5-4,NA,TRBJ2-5,TGTGCCAGCAGCTTGGTTGGGGGGAAAAACCAAGAGACCCAGTACTTC,CASSLVGGKNQETQYF
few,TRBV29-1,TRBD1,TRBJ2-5,TGCAGCGTCGAACCGGGACAGGGAGAACGGGAGACCCAGTACTTC,CSVEPGQGERETQYF
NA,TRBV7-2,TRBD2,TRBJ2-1,TGTGCCAGCAGCTTAGCATTCAGCGGGGGCCACAATGAGCAGTTCTTC,CASSLAFSGGHNEQFF
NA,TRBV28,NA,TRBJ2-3,TGTGCCAGCAGTTCCACTATCGACTCTGCAGATACGCAGTATTTT,CASSSTIDSADTQYF
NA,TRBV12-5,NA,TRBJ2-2,TGTGCTAGTGGTTTGGTAAAAACAGGGACCGTTATCACCGGGGAGCTGTTTTTT,CASGLVKTGTVITGELFF
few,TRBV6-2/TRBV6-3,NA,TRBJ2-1,TGTGCCAGCAGCCTTAGGGGGGGCTTTCGGAATGAGCAGTTCTTC,CASSLRGGFRNEQFF
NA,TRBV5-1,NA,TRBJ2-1,TGCGCCAGCAGCGTCTCGGGGTCCTACAATGAGCAGTTCTTC,CASSVSGSYNEQFF
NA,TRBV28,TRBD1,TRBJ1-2,TGTGCCAGCAGTTTATGGACAGGGACGGACTATGGCTACACCTTC,CASSLWTGTDYGYTF
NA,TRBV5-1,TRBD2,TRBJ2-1,TGCGCCAGCAGCTCTTCCGGGACTAGCTCCTACAATGAGCAGTTCTTC,CASSSSGTSSYNEQFF
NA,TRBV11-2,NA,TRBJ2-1,TGTGCCAGCAGCCACCAACCAGGACAGACCAATGAGCAGTTCTTC,CASSHQPGQTNEQFF
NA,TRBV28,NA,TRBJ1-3,TGTGCCAGCAGTTCAAGACAGTCAGGCTCTGGAAACACCATATATTTT,CASSSRQSGSGNTIYF
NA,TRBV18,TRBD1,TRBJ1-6,TGTGCCAGCTCGGCTAGGACAGGGGGCCTTAAGAATTCACCCCTCCACTTT,CASSARTGGLKNSPLHF
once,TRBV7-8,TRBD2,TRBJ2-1,TGTGCCAGCAGCCGGACTAGCGGGGGGGGCAATGAGCAGTTCTTC,CASSRTSGGGNEQFF
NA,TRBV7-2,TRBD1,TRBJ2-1,TGTGCCAGCAGCTTAGGGACAGGCAATGAGCAGTTCTTC,CASSLGTGNEQFF
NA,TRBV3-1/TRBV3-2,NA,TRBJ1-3,TGTGCCAGCAGCCCCACGGTCTCTGGAAACACCATATATTTT,CASSPTVSGNTIYF
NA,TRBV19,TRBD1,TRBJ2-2,TGTGCCAGTAGTATTAGGACAGGGGTCAACGGGGAGCTGTTTTTT,CASSIRTGVNGELFF
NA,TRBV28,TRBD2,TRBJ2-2,TGTGCCAGCAGTCCGACTAGCGGGAACACCGGGGAGCTGTTTTTT,CASSPTSGNTGELFF
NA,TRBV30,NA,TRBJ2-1,TGTGCCTGGAGTGTACTAAGTACTCACAATGAGCAGTTCTTC,CAWSVLSTHNEQFF
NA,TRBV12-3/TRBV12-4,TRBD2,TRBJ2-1,TGTGCCAGCAGTTTATGGGGGGGGAATGAGCAGTTCTTC,CASSLWGGNEQFF
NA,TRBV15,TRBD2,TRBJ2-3,TGTGCCACCAGCGTGGGACTAGCTACAGATACGCAGTATTTT,CATSVGLATDTQYF
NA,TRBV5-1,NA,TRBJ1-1,TGCGCCAGCAGCTTGACAGATAACACTGAAGCTTTCTTT,CASSLTDNTEAFF
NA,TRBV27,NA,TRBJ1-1,TGTGCCAGCAGACGGAACAAGGGGATTAGCACTGAAGCTTTCTTT,CASRRNKGISTEAFF
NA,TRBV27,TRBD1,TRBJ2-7,TGTGCCTTGATTTGCGGGACAGGGAAAAAGGAGGGCTCCTACGAGCAGTACTTC,CALICGTGKKEGSYEQYF
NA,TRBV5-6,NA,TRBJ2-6,TGTGCCAGCAGCTGGGGAGAGACTGGGGCCAACGTCCTGACTTTC,CASSWGETGANVLTF
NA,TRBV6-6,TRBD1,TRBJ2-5,TGTGCCAGCAGTTACCGCTCACAGGGGGCCCAAGAGACCCAGTACTTC,CASSYRSQGAQETQYF
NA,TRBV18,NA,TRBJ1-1,TGTGCCAGCTCACCCGACGGGGGTGGAACTGAAGCTTTCTTT,CASSPDGGGTEAFF
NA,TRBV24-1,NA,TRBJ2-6,TGTGCCACCAGTGACCCTACAGCCTCTGGGGCCAACGTCCTGACTTTC,CATSDPTASGANVLTF
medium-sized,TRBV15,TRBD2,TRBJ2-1,TGTGCCACCAGCAAAGGTAGCGGGACTTACAATGAGCAGTTCTTC,CATSKGSGTYNEQFF
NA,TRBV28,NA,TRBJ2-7,TGTGCCAGCACCCACCTCGGGGGTTGGGAGCAGTACTTC,CASTHLGGWEQYF
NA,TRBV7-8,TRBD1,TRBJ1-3,TGTGCCAGCAGCTCACAGGGGATCTCTGGAAACACCATATATTTT,CASSSQGISGNTIYF
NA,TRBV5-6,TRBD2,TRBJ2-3,TGTGCCAGCAGCTTTGCGGGGGTCGGTGATACGCAGTATTTT,CASSFAGVGDTQYF
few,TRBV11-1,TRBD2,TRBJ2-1,TGTGCCAGCAGCGGACCGAAGGGGACTAGCGGAAATGAGCAGTTCTTC,CASSGPKGTSGNEQFF
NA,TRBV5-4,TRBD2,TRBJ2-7,TGTGCCAGCAGCTTGCACGGAGACTGGCGGGAGGGCCGGGACGAGCAGTACTTC,CASSLHGDWREGRDEQYF
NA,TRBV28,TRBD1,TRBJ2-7,TGTGCCAGCAGGACCCCGGTGACAGGGGGCTACGAGCAGTACTTC,CASRTPVTGGYEQYF
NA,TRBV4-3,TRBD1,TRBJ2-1,TGCGCCAGCAGCCAAGAACAGGGGGGATACAATGAGCAGTTCTTC,CASSQEQGGYNEQFF
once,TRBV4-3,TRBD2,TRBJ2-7,TGCGCCAGCAGCCAAGATCGCGGCGGGGGGGCCTACGAGCAGTACTTC,CASSQDRGGGAYEQYF
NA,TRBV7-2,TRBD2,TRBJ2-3,TGTGCCAGCAGCCCAGGACTAGCAAAGACCACAGATACGCAGTATTTT,CASSPGLAKTTDTQYF
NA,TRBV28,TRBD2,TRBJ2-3,TGTGCCAGCAGCCCCCCGGGACTAGCGGCTTCAGATACGCAGTATTTT,CASSPPGLAASDTQYF
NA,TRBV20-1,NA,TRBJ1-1,TGCAGTGCTAGTGTGCAGGGTAATGTAGCTTTCTTT,CSASVQGNVAFF
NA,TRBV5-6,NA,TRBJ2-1,TGTGCCAGCAGCTTGTCTAAAGGAGCGCAGTTCTTC,CASSLSKGAQFF
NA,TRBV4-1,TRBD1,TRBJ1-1,TGCGCCAGCAGCCAAGATTGGGGCAGGGACAGTAGGGCTTTCTTT,CASSQDWGRDSRAFF
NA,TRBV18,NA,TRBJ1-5,TGTGCCAGCTCACCCCCCAGGGTGTGGAGTCAGCCCCAGCATTTT,CASSPPRVWSQPQHF
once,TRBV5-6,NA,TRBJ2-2,TGTGCCAGCAGCTTAGGCGGATTGGCGAACACCGGGGAGCTGTTTTTT,CASSLGGLANTGELFF
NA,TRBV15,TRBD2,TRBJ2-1,TGTGCCACCAGCAACCGAGCGGGGAGATACAATGAGCAGTTCTTC,CATSNRAGRYNEQFF
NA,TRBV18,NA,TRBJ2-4,TGTGCCAGCTCACCAGACAACTTAGCCAAAAACATTCAGTACTTC,CASSPDNLAKNIQYF
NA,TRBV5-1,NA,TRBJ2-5,TGCGCCAGCAGCTTGCGGGAGACCCAGTACTTC,CASSLRETQYF